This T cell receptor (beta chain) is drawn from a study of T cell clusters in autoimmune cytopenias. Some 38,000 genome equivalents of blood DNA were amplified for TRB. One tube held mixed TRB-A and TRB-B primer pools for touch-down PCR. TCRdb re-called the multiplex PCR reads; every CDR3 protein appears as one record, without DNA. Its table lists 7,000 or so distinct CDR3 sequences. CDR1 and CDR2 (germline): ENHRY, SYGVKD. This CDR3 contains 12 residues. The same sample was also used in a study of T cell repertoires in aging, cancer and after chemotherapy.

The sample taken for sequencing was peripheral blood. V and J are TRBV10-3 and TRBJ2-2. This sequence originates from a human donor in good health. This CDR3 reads CAITNVTGELFF.